A selection of T cell receptor beta chains follows, all from one sample in a study of sequential checkpoint blockade in melanoma. Libraries were prepared by immunoSEQ multiplex PCR; TCRdb keeps only in-frame clonotypes and omits some of them. The repertoire includes around 37,000 clones, roughly 32% of them detected once, and 1.5% to 2% sits in the top ten. Specimen: tumor tissue (inferred from file names), collected from a patient given nivolumab and ipilimumab in sequence. The receptor source for this set is a human donor with melanoma. The CDR3 runs from the conserved cysteine through the conserved F or W. The order of the fields is clone size, CDR3 length, V gene, J gene, D gene, CDR3 protein, CDR3 DNA. A D gene is named only where the DNA matches it firmly. A row's size may be missing; if present it is once, few, many or a size class.

size: -; length: 14; V: TRBV5-1; J: TRBJ2-2; D: -; CDR3: CASSLDRIVGELFF; DNA: TGCGCCAGCAGCTTGGACAGAATCGTCGGGGAGCTGTTTTTT
size: few; length: 14; V: TRBV29-1; J: TRBJ1-1; D: -; CDR3: CSVDTRDVPPEAFF; DNA: TGCAGCGTTGACACCCGTGACGTTCCCCCTGAAGCTTTCTTT
size: -; length: 16; V: TRBV11-3; J: TRBJ2-3; D: TRBD2; CDR3: CASSEIPAGGTDTQYF; DNA: TGTGCCAGCAGCGAAATACCAGCGGGAGGCACAGATACGCAGTATTTT
size: -; length: 11; V: TRBV30; J: TRBJ2-1; D: -; CDR3: CACMAYNEQFF; DNA: TGTGCCTGTATGGCCTACAATGAGCAGTTCTTC
size: -; length: 14; V: TRBV11-3; J: TRBJ2-6; D: -; CDR3: CASSLDSGANVLTF; DNA: TGTGCCAGCAGCCTCGACTCTGGGGCCAACGTCCTGACTTTC
size: few; length: 13; V: TRBV7-2; J: TRBJ1-1; D: -; CDR3: CASSLKANTEAFF; DNA: TGTGCTAGCAGCTTAAAGGCGAACACTGAAGCTTTCTTT
size: few; length: 20; V: TRBV4-1; J: TRBJ2-6; D: TRBD1; CDR3: CASSQLQGDATLSGANVLTF; DNA: TGCGCCAGCAGCCAACTTCAGGGGGACGCCACCCTCTCTGGGGCCAACGTCCTGACTTTC
size: few; length: 15; V: TRBV11-3; J: TRBJ2-1; D: TRBD2; CDR3: CASSYSGSAYNEQFF; DNA: TGTGCCAGCAGCTATAGCGGGAGTGCCTACAATGAGCAGTTCTTC
size: -; length: 15; V: TRBV28; J: TRBJ2-6; D: -; CDR3: CASSLGLSGANVLTF; DNA: TGTGCCAGCAGTTTGGGTCTCTCTGGGGCCAACGTCCTGACTTTC
size: -; length: 15; V: TRBV28; J: TRBJ2-7; D: TRBD1; CDR3: CASSLFGTGSHEQYF; DNA: TGTGCCAGCAGTTTATTTGGGACAGGGTCCCACGAGCAGTACTTC
size: few; length: 16; V: TRBV11-3; J: TRBJ2-1; D: TRBD2; CDR3: CASSPQGLAAYNEQFF; DNA: TGTGCCAGCAGCCCGCAGGGACTAGCGGCATACAATGAGCAGTTCTTC
size: -; length: 15; V: TRBV19; J: TRBJ1-2; D: TRBD1; CDR3: CATRIPGTGPYGYTF; DNA: TGTGCCACCAGAATCCCCGGGACAGGGCCCTATGGCTACACCTTC
size: few; length: 15; V: TRBV6-1; J: TRBJ2-1; D: -; CDR3: CASSEAEGDYNEQFF; DNA: TGTGCCAGCAGTGAAGCAGAAGGGGACTACAATGAGCAGTTCTTC
size: -; length: 14; V: TRBV18; J: TRBJ1-5; D: -; CDR3: CASSENIGNQPQHF; DNA: TGTGCCAGCTCCGAAAATATCGGGAATCAGCCCCAGCATTTT
size: few; length: 14; V: TRBV30; J: TRBJ2-5; D: TRBD1; CDR3: CAWGTGGEQETQYF; DNA: TGTGCCTGGGGGACAGGGGGCGAACAAGAGACCCAGTACTTC
size: once; length: 13; V: TRBV19; J: TRBJ1-6; D: -; CDR3: CASRNRHNSPLHF; DNA: TGTGCCAGTAGGAACAGGCACAATTCACCCCTCCACTTT
size: -; length: 12; V: TRBV30; J: TRBJ2-6; D: -; CDR3: CAWGSGANVLTF; DNA: TGTGCCTGGGGATCTGGGGCCAACGTCCTGACTTTC
size: once; length: 14; V: TRBV5-1; J: TRBJ2-3; D: -; CDR3: CASSYGRDKDTQYF; DNA: TGCGCCAGCAGCTACGGACGGGACAAAGATACGCAGTATTTT
size: -; length: 15; V: TRBV10-2; J: TRBJ2-3; D: TRBD2; CDR3: CASRELAGLTDTQYF; DNA: TGCGCCAGCAGGGAACTAGCGGGCCTCACAGATACGCAGTATTTT
size: -; length: 15; V: TRBV11-3; J: TRBJ2-3; D: -; CDR3: CASSFGFAATDTQYF; DNA: TGTGCCAGCAGCTTTGGGTTCGCGGCCACAGATACGCAGTATTTT
size: -; length: 15; V: TRBV1; J: TRBJ2-7; D: -; CDR3: CASSQIDDEGYEQYF; DNA: TGCGCCAGCAGCCAGATCGATGACGAGGGCTACGAGCAGTACTTC
size: -; length: 14; V: TRBV28; J: TRBJ2-5; D: -; CDR3: CASSLPLGQETQYF; DNA: TGTGCCAGCAGTTTACCCTTGGGGCAAGAGACCCAGTACTTC
size: -; length: 16; V: TRBV5-1; J: TRBJ2-1; D: TRBD2; CDR3: CASSSRTSGGSNEQFF; DNA: TGCGCCAGCAGCTCCAGGACTAGCGGGGGGTCAAATGAGCAGTTCTTC
size: few; length: 14; V: TRBV6-8; J: TRBJ2-3; D: TRBD2; CDR3: CATVRGGFTDTQYF; DNA: TGTGCCACCGTTCGGGGAGGGTTCACAGATACGCAGTATTTT
size: few; length: 19; V: TRBV7-6; J: TRBJ2-3; D: TRBD2; CDR3: CASSLVAPLFAGVADTQYF; DNA: TGTGCCAGCAGCTTAGTTGCCCCATTGTTTGCGGGAGTGGCAGATACGCAGTATTTT
size: few; length: 15; V: TRBV19; J: TRBJ1-3; D: -; CDR3: CASSMGSISGNTIYF; DNA: TGTGCCAGTAGTATGGGCAGTATCTCTGGAAACACCATATATTTT
size: -; length: 13; V: TRBV7-4; J: TRBJ1-1; D: -; CDR3: CASSSAPNTEAFF; DNA: TGTGCCAGCAGCTCCGCCCCCAACACTGAAGCTTTCTTT
size: few; length: 17; V: TRBV6-8; J: TRBJ1-2; D: -; CDR3: CASSVGRAVLYNYGYTF; DNA: TGTGCCAGCAGTGTCGGAAGGGCGGTACTATATAACTATGGCTACACCTTC
size: few; length: 13; V: TRBV9; J: TRBJ1-5; D: -; CDR3: CASSLASYQPQHF; DNA: TGTGCCAGCAGTTTGGCCAGTTATCAGCCCCAGCATTTT
size: -; length: 14; V: TRBV19; J: TRBJ2-1; D: TRBD2; CDR3: CASSIRAGEGEQFF; DNA: TGTGCCAGTAGTATACGAGCGGGAGAGGGTGAGCAGTTCTTC
size: -; length: 15; V: TRBV29-1; J: TRBJ1-5; D: -; CDR3: CSAKDSYYSNQPQHF; DNA: TGCAGCGCGAAAGACAGCTACTATAGCAATCAGCCCCAGCATTTT
size: -; length: 13; V: TRBV19; J: TRBJ2-2; D: -; CDR3: CASSLRGTGELFF; DNA: TGTGCCAGTAGTTTACGCGGGACTGGGGAGCTGTTTTTT
size: few; length: 16; V: TRBV9; J: TRBJ2-3; D: -; CDR3: CASSVDGGGKTDTQYF; DNA: TGTGCCAGCAGCGTAGATGGGGGCGGAAAGACAGATACGCAGTATTTT